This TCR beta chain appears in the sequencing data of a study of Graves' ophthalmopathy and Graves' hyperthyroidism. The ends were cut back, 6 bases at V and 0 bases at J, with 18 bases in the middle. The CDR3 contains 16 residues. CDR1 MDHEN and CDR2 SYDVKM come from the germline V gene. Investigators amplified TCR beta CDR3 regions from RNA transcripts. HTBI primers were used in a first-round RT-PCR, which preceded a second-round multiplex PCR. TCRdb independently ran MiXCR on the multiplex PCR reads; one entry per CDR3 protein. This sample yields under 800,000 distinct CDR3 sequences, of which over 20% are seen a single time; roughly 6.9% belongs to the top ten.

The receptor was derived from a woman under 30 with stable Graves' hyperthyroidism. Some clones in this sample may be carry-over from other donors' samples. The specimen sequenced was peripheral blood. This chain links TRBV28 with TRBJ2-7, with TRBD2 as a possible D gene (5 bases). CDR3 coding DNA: TGTGCCAGCAGCCTTCTTTGGACCGAGGGCTCCTACGAGCAGTACTTC. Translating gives CASSLLWTEGSYEQYF.